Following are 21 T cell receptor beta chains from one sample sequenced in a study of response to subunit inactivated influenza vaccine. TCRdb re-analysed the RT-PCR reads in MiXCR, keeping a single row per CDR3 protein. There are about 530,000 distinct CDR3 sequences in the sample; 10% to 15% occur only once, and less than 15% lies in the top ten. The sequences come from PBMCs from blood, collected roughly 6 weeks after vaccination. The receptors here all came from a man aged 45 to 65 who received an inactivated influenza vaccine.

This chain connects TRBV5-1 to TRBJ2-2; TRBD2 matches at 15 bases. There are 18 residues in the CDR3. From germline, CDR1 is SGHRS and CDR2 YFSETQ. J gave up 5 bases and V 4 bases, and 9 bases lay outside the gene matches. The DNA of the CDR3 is TGCGCCAGCAGCCCCCAGGGACTAGCGGGAGGACTAACCGGGGAGCTGTTTTTT. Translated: CASSPQGLAGGLTGELFF.

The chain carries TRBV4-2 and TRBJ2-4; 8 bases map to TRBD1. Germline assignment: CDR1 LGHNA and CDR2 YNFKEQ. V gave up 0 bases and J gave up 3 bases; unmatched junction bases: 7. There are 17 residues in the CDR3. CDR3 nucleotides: TGTGCCAGCAGCCAAGATCGCAGGGGGCCGGACAAAAACATTCAGTACTTC. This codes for CASSQDRRGPDKNIQYF.

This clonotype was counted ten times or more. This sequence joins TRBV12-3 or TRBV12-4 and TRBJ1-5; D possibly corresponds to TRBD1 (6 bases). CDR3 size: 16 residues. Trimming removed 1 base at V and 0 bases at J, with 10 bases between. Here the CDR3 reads CASSLGGAYSNQPQHF. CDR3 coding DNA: TGTGCCAGCAGTTTAGGGGGGGCGTATAGCAATCAGCCCCAGCATTTT.

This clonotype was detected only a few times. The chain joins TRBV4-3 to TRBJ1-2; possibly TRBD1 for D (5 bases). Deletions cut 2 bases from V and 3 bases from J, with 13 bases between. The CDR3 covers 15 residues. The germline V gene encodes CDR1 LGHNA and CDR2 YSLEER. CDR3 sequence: CASSQSTGTDYGYTF. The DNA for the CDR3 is TGCGCCAGCAGCCAATCTACCGGGACGGACTATGGCTACACCTTC.

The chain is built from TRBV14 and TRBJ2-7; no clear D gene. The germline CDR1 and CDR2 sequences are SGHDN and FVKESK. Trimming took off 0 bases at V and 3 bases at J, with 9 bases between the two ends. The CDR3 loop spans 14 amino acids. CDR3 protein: CASSQDLNRYEQYF. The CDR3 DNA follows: TGTGCCAGCAGCCAAGATCTTAATCGCTACGAGCAGTACTTC.

This chain's CDR3 is CASSRGTGGNEQFF. CDR3 nucleotides: TGCGCCAGCAGCCGAGGGACAGGGGGCAATGAGCAGTTCTTC. The chain has TRBV4-1 and TRBJ2-1; TRBD1 matches 11 bases. The CDR3 length is 14 residues. CDR1 and CDR2 (germline): MGHRA, YSYEKL. Unmatched junction bases numbered 2, after V lost 4 bases and J lost 6 bases.

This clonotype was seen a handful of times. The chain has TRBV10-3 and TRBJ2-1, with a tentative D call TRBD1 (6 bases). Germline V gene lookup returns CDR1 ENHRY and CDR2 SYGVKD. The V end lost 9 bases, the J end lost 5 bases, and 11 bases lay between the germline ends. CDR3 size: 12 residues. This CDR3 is CAIKDRNNEQFF. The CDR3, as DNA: TGTGCCATTAAGGACAGAAACAATGAGCAGTTCTTC.

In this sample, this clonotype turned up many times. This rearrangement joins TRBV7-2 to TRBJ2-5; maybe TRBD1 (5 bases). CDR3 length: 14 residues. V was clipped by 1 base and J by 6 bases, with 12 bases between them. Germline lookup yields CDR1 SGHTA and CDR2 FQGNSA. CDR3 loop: CASSLEMGLKTQYF. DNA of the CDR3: TGTGCCAGCAGCTTAGAAATGGGGCTAAAGACCCAGTACTTC. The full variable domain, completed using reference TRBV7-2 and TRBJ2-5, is GAGVSQSPSNKVTEKGKDVELRCDPISGHTALYWYRQSLGQGLEFLIYFQGNSAPDKSGLPSDRFSAERTGGSVSTLTIQRTQQEDSAVYLCASSLEMGLKTQYFGPGTRLLVL.

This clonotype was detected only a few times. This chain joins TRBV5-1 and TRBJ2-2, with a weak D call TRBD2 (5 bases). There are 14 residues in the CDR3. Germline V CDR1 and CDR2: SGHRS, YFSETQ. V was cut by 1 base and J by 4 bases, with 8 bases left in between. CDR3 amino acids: CASSLIGITGELFF. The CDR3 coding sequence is TGCGCCAGCAGCTTGATCGGGATCACCGGGGAGCTGTTTTTT.

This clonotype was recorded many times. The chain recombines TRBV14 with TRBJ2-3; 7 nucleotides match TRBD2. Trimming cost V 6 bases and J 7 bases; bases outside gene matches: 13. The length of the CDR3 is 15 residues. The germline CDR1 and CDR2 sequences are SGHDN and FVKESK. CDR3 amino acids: CASSRGGAGRYTQYF. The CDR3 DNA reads TGTGCCAGCAGTCGGGGAGGAGCGGGACGATATACGCAGTATTTT. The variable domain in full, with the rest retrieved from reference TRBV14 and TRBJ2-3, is EAGVTQFPSHSVIEKGQTVTLRCDPISGHDNLYWYRRVMGKEIKFLLHFVKESKQDESGMPNNRFLAERTGGTYSTLKVQPAELEDSGVYFCASSRGGAGRYTQYFGPGTRLTVL.

The CDR3 nucleotides read TGTGCCAGCAGTGACAGTCAGGGGATGGGAGAGCAGTACTTC. Translating it yields CASSDSQGMGEQYF. The V gene is TRBV2, the J gene TRBJ2-7; maybe TRBD1 (6 bases). This CDR3 region has 14 residues. Trimming took off 3 bases at V and 7 bases at J, with 16 bases between the two ends. Germline CDR1 reads SNHLY; CDR2 reads FYNNEI.

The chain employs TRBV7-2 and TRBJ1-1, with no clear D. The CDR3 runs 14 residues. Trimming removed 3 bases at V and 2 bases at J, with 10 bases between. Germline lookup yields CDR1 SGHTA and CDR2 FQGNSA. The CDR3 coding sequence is TGTGCCAGCAGCTTCACACCGGCAAACACTGAAGCTTTCTTT. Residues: CASSFTPANTEAFF.

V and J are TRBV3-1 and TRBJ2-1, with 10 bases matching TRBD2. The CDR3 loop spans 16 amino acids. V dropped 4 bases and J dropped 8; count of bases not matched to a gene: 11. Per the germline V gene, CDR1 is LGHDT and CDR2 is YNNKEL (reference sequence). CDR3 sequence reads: CASSPFGASGGHEQFF. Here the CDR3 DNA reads TGTGCCAGCAGCCCATTTGGGGCTAGCGGGGGCCATGAGCAGTTCTTC.

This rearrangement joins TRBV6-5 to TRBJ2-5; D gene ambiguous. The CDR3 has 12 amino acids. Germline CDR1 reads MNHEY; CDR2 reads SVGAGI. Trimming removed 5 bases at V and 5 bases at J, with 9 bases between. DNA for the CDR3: TGTGCCAGCAGTGCCCAAGGGGAGACCCAGTACTTC. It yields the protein CASSAQGETQYF.

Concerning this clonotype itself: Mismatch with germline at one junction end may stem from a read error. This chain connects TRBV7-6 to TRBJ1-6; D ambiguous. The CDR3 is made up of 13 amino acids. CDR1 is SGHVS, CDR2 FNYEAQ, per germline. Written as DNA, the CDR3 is TGTGCCAGCAGCTTAGGGGTCTCGTCACCCCTCTACTTT. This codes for CASSLGVSSPLYF.

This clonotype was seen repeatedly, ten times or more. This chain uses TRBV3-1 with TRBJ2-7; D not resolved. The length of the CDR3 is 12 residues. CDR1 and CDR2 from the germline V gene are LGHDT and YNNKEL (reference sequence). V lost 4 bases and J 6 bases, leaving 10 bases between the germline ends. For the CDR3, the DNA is TGTGCCAGCAGCCTGACGCCCTTCGAGCAGTACTTC. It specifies CASSLTPFEQYF.

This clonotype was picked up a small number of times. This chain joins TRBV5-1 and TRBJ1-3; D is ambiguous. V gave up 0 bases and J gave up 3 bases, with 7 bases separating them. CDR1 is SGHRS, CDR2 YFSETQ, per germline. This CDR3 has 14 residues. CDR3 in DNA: TGCGCCAGCAGCTTGGTTCCGGTTGGAAACACCATATATTTT. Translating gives CASSLVPVGNTIYF. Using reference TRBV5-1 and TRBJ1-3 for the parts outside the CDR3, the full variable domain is KAGVTQTPRYLIKTRGQQVTLSCSPISGHRSVSWYQQTPGQGLQFLFEYFSETQRNKGNFPGRFSGRQFSNSRSEMNVSTLELGDSALYLCASSLVPVGNTIYFGEGSWLTVV.

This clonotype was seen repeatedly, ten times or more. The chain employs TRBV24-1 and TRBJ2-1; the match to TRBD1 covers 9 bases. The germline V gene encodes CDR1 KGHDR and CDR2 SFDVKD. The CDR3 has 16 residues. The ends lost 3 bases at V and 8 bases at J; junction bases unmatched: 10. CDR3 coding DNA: TGTGCCACCAGTGATCTTCCGGGACAGGGTTCCGATGAGCAGTTCTTC. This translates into CATSDLPGQGSDEQFF.

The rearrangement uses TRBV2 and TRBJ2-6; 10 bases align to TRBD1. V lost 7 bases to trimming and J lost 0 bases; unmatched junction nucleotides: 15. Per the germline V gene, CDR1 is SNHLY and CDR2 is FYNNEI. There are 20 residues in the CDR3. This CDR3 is CASTPGQGLINFSGANVLTF. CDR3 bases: TGTGCCAGCACACCGGGACAGGGGCTGATAAACTTCTCTGGGGCCAACGTCCTGACTTTC.

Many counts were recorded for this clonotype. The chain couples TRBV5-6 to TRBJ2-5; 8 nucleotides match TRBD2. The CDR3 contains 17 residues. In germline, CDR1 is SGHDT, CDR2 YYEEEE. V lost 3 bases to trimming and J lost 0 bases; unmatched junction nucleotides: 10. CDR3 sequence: CASSSGGGGPDQETQYF. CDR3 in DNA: TGTGCCAGCAGCTCGGGCGGCGGGGGGCCCGACCAAGAGACCCAGTACTTC.

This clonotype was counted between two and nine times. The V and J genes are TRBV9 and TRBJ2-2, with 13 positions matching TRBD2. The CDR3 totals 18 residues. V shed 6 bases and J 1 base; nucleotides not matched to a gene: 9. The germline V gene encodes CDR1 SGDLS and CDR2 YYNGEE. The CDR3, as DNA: TGTGCCAGCACCAGGGGCACTAGCGGGAGGGAGAACACCGGGGAGCTGTTTTTT. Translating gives CASTRGTSGRENTGELFF.